This TCR beta chain appears in the sequencing data of a study of regulatory T cells in long-lasting Graves disease. On the study more broadly: Patients with persistent Graves' disease had over 5 years of antithyroid drugs and persistent TSH receptor antibodies. Whole-study results and caveats: TRBV28, TRBJ1-2 and TRBJ2-5 were favored in persistent disease. Whereas new patients shared 950 to 1,000 public clonotypes, persistent patients shared more, at 2,500 to 3,500.

Investigators prepared the TCR beta libraries by applying iRepertoire HTBI primers and Arm-PCR of CDR3 regions. MiXCR, run by TCRdb on the multiplex PCR reads, gives a single entry per CDR3 protein. This table has approximately 400,000 distinct CDR3 sequences, approximately 25% appearing once. This clonotype came up many times. What it recognizes is unknown. The time point here: persistent/refractory GD, antithyroid drugs over 5 years with positive TRAb. There was RNA extracted from PBMCs, and the TCR library was made from it. CDR3 length: 15 amino acids. V lost 1 base and J lost 8; bases outside the gene matches: 9. Germline CDR1 and CDR2: SQVTM and ANQGSEA.

The sequence was obtained from a woman aged 40 to 55 with Graves disease. The chain combines TRBV29-1 with TRBJ2-2, with 8 bases fitting TRBD2. Sample: peripheral blood mononuclear cells (PBMCs), taken when the disease was refractory, from a patient treated with antithyroid drugs. CDR3 nucleotides: TGCAGCGTTGAAGTAGGAGGACTAGCTTTAGGGGAGCTGTTTTTT. It encodes CSVEVGGLALGELFF.